This is a list of T cell receptor beta chains from one sample in a study of CD8 T cells in Susac syndrome. MiXCR was run by TCRdb on the immunoSEQ multiplex PCR reads, yielding one entry per CDR3 protein. The sample carries around 150,000 distinct CDR3 sequences, approximately 96% recorded once. The sample taken for sequencing was CD4+ T cells from PBMCs. These receptors were taken from a human donor with multiple sclerosis. Both conserved end residues are part of each CDR3. Each record gives: CDR3 length, V gene, clone size, D gene, J gene, CDR3 protein, CDR3 DNA. The D gene is left open where the match is weak. Some rows have no size entry. The others give once, few or many, or a class for an expanded clone.

>12|TRBV20-1|.|.|TRBJ2-1
CSARGTINEQFF
TGCAGTGCTAGAGGGACTATCAATGAGCAGTTCTTC
>14|TRBV7-9|.|.|TRBJ1-5
CASSPLRGNQPQHF
TGTGCCAGCAGCCCCCTGCGGGGCAATCAGCCCCAGCATTTT
>14|TRBV24-1|few|.|TRBJ2-7
CATSETGTRHEQYF
TGTGCCACCAGTGAAACAGGGACGAGGCACGAGCAGTACTTC
>16|TRBV20-1|once|TRBD1|TRBJ1-5
CSASPGTGDSNQPQHF
TGCAGTGCTAGCCCCGGGACAGGGGATAGCAATCAGCCCCAGCATTTT
>9|TRBV29-1|.|.|TRBJ2-1
CSVVPEQFF
TGCAGCGTTGTACCTGAGCAGTTCTTC
>16|TRBV5-4|once|.|TRBJ2-4
CASSQAPEVAKNIQYF
TGTGCCAGCAGCCAAGCCCCGGAGGTAGCCAAAAACATTCAGTACTTC
>15|TRBV28|.|TRBD2|TRBJ2-1
CASSSGGRYYNEQFF
TGTGCCAGCAGTTCAGGCGGGAGGTACTACAATGAGCAGTTCTTC
>16|TRBV20-1|.|TRBD1|TRBJ2-7
CSARDLGQGTAGEQYF
TGCAGTGCTAGAGATCTGGGACAGGGCACAGCCGGCGAGCAGTACTTC
>14|TRBV7-2|.|.|TRBJ2-5
CASSRDWRQETQYF
TGTGCCAGCAGCCGGGACTGGCGACAAGAGACCCAGTACTTC
>13|TRBV11-1|.|.|TRBJ2-2
CASSPRELGELFF
TGTGCCAGCAGCCCCCGTGAACTCGGGGAGCTGTTTTTT
>14|TRBV5-1|.|TRBD2|TRBJ2-1
CATSHAGGPREQFF
TGCGCCACCAGCCATGCGGGAGGGCCCAGGGAGCAGTTCTTC
>15|TRBV20-1|.|.|TRBJ2-3
CSAETMPSITDTQYF
TGCAGTGCCGAGACTATGCCCTCGATCACAGATACGCAGTATTTT
>11|TRBV20-1|.|.|TRBJ1-2
CSAVVLRGYTF
TGCAGTGCGGTGGTCCTCCGGGGCTACACCTTC
>20|TRBV14|.|TRBD2|TRBJ2-5
CASSQDNPSGRARSSGTQYF
TGTGCCAGCAGCCAAGACAATCCCAGCGGGAGGGCCAGGTCTTCGGGGACCCAGTACTTC
>14|TRBV20-1|.|.|TRBJ2-1
CSTIRQGLGNEQFF
TGCAGTACAATCAGACAGGGACTCGGCAATGAGCAGTTCTTC
>12|TRBV12-3/TRBV12-4|.|.|TRBJ1-2
CASSLLGYGYTF
TGTGCCAGCAGTTTATTAGGCTATGGCTACACCTTC
>15|TRBV24-1|.|.|TRBJ2-3
CATSVGTGWADTQYF
TGTGCCACCAGTGTAGGTACAGGGTGGGCAGATACGCAGTATTTT
>12|TRBV20-1|.|TRBD1|TRBJ2-5
CSAKDRGNWGYF
TGCAGTGCAAAGGACAGGGGGAACTGGGGGTACTTC
>13|TRBV20-1|.|TRBD1|TRBJ2-7
CSASGTGSYEQYF
TGCAGTGCGTCCGGGACAGGGTCCTACGAGCAGTACTTC
>13|TRBV6-5|.|.|TRBJ2-3
CASSFRGADTQYF
TGTGCCAGCAGTTTTCGGGGGGCGGATACGCAGTATTTT
>15|TRBV9|.|.|TRBJ2-3
CASSVVGHRTDTQYF
TGTGCCAGCAGCGTTGTGGGACACCGCACAGATACGCAGTATTTT
>13|TRBV7-9|.|.|TRBJ2-5
CASSDSGVETQYF
TGTGCCAGCAGCGACTCAGGTGTGGAGACCCAGTACTTC
>11|TRBV20-1|.|.|TRBJ2-3
CSGQTGDTQYF
TGCAGTGGGCAGACTGGGGATACGCAGTATTTT
>17|TRBV20-1|.|TRBD2|TRBJ2-2
CSARDEFPGGRTGELFF
TGCAGTGCTAGAGATGAATTTCCGGGAGGGCGCACCGGGGAGCTGTTTTTT
>12|TRBV29-1|.|.|TRBJ2-7
CSAQKGGVEQYF
TGCAGCGCCCAAAAGGGGGGAGTCGAGCAGTACTTC
>13|TRBV20-1|.|.|TRBJ2-7
CSARGVPFYEQYF
TGCAGTGCTAGAGGAGTGCCCTTCTACGAGCAGTACTTC
>16|TRBV29-1|.|TRBD1|TRBJ2-7
CSVVDQGQGNPYEQYF
TGCAGCGTTGTCGACCAAGGACAGGGAAACCCCTACGAGCAGTACTTC
>13|TRBV30|.|.|TRBJ2-1
CAWSDNYSAEQFF
TGTGCCTGGAGTGATAATTACAGCGCTGAGCAGTTCTTC
>14|TRBV12-3/TRBV12-4|.|.|TRBJ1-3
CASSLPGYGNTIYF
TGTGCCAGCAGTTTACCAGGGTATGGAAACACCATATATTTT
>11|TRBV30|once|TRBD2|TRBJ2-5
CAWSDRDYQYF
TGTGCCTGGAGTGACCGGGACTACCAGTACTTC
>17|TRBV28|.|.|TRBJ1-2
CASSLASGTATAYGYTF
TGTGCCAGCAGTTTAGCCTCCGGGACCGCGACCGCCTATGGCTACACCTTC
>16|TRBV20-1|.|TRBD2|TRBJ2-5
CSATIPDGTSVETQYF
TGCAGTGCTACCATCCCCGACGGGACTAGCGTAGAGACCCAGTACTTC